The 11 T cell receptor beta chains below all came from one sample that was sequenced in a study of cytomegalovirus exposure and HLA in healthy donors (TCRdb year 2017). Receptor libraries were prepared by the immunoSEQ multiplex PCR assay. The multiplex PCR relied on a mix of 60 forward primers for TCR Vbeta segments and 13 reverse primers for TCR Jbeta segments. Held by TCRdb, this immuneACCESS table contains in-frame sequences only and omits some clones. Under half of the omission traces to an unresolved V gene where checked; the cause of the rest is unknown. For this sample the table gives 80,000 to 100,000 clones, of which roughly 71% were detected only once. In total, the top ten clones hold roughly a sixth of the sample. Sequenced material: PBMCs. The source is a woman aged 18-35 years in good health and CMV-seropositive.

V gene TRBV2 combines with J gene TRBJ2-7, with D hard to call. V shed 2 bases and J shed 11 bases, with 10 bases lying between them. The germline gives CDR1 SNHLY, CDR2 FYNNEI. The CDR3 length is 11 residues. The CDR3 loop is CASSETETEYF. The DNA of the CDR3 is TGTGCCAGCAGTGAAACGGAGACGGAGTACTTC.

In its sample, this clone was seen a few times. The V gene is TRBV7-9, the J gene TRBJ1-2; no clear D. Germline assignment: CDR1 SEHNR and CDR2 FQNEAQ (reference sequence). V lost 3 bases and J 0 bases, leaving 8 bases between the germline ends. The CDR3 runs to 14 residues. CDR3 sequence reads: CASSFLASNYGYTF. Written as DNA, the CDR3 is TGTGCCAGCAGCTTTTTGGCATCTAACTATGGCTACACCTTC.

V and J are TRBV6-5 and TRBJ2-2, with 7 nucleotides matching TRBD1. The germline V gene has CDR1 MNHEY and CDR2 SVGAGI. Trimming took 6 bases from V and 9 from J; bases not matched to a gene: 4. The CDR3 has 12 residues. The CDR3 sequence is CASRQGPWELFF. For the CDR3, the DNA is TGTGCCAGCAGACAGGGGCCTTGGGAGCTGTTTTTT.

This clone was picked up one time. The chain joins TRBV12-5 to TRBJ2-4, with 8 positions matching TRBD1. CDR1 and CDR2 (germline): LGHNT, FRNRAP. The V and J ends lost 3 bases and 0 bases, in that order; junction bases with no gene match: 10. The CDR3 has 18 residues. CDR3 DNA: TGTGCTAGTGGTTTTATCGGACAGGGTATTCTAGCCAAAAACATTCAGTACTTC. This codes for CASGFIGQGILAKNIQYF.

The genes are TRBV5-1 and TRBJ2-1, with 9 bases matching TRBD2. This CDR3 spans 15 amino acids. The germline CDR1 and CDR2 sequences are SGHRS and YFSETQ. The V gene end was trimmed by 4 bases and the J gene end by 3 bases; junction bases not matched to a gene: 5. The CDR3 is CASSAGTSNYNEQFF. CDR3 bases: TGCGCCAGCAGCGCCGGGACTAGCAACTACAATGAGCAGTTCTTC.

The V gene is TRBV5-1, the J gene TRBJ2-1, with 7 bases that match TRBD2. Per germline, CDR1 SGHRS and CDR2 YFSETQ. V trimming: 0 bases; J trimming: 3 bases; junction bases outside the gene matches: 3. The CDR3 has 15 amino acids. The CDR3 DNA is TGCGCCAGCAGCTTGGTCGGGGAGGGCTACAATGAGCAGTTCTTC. This gives the protein CASSLVGEGYNEQFF. The full variable domain, rest sourced from reference TRBV5-1 and TRBJ2-1, is KAGVTQTPRYLIKTRGQQVTLSCSPISGHRSVSWYQQTPGQGLQFLFEYFSETQRNKGNFPGRFSGRQFSNSRSEMNVSTLELGDSALYLCASSLVGEGYNEQFFGPGTRLTVL.

The genes are TRBV28 and TRBJ1-2, with 10 positions matching TRBD1. Germline V CDR1 and CDR2: MDHEN, SYDVKM. J lost 4 bases, V lost 6 bases, and 5 bases had no gene match. CDR3 length equals 14 residues. The CDR3 nucleotides are TGTGCCAGCAGCTTGACAGGGGGCGGCTATGGCTACACCTTC. This translates into CASSLTGGGYGYTF.

The J gene is TRBJ1-5, the V gene TRBV6-1; no clear D. There are 14 residues in the CDR3. Trimming removed 6 bases at V and 0 bases at J, with 9 bases between. From germline, CDR1 is MNHNS and CDR2 SASEGT. The CDR3 is CASREGNSNQPQHF. The CDR3 DNA sequence: TGTGCCAGCAGGGAGGGAAATAGCAATCAGCCCCAGCATTTT.

This clone was seen only a few times. This CDR3 reads CASSLYTGGAVGYTF. For the CDR3, the DNA is TGTGCCAGCAGCTTATATACAGGGGGTGCGGTCGGCTACACCTTC. The J gene is TRBJ1-2, the V gene TRBV7-2; 8 nucleotides agree with TRBD1. V shed 2 bases and J 8 bases; nucleotides not matched to a gene: 10. Germline V lookup: CDR1 SGHTA, CDR2 FQGNSA. This CDR3 contains 15 residues.

The CDR3: CASSYFRTVNEQYF. For the CDR3, the DNA is TGTGCCAGCAGTTACTTCCGGACAGTAAACGAGCAGTACTTC. This rearrangement joins TRBV6-5 to TRBJ2-7; the D gene is possibly TRBD1 (6 bases). This CDR3 is 14 amino acids long. Germline V lookup: CDR1 MNHEY, CDR2 SVGAGI. Trimming cost V 1 base and J 5 bases, with 12 bases left between them.

V gene TRBV5-5 combines with J gene TRBJ2-1; D might be TRBD1 (6 bases). From germline, CDR1 is SGHKS and CDR2 YYEKEE (reference sequence). The CDR3 loop spans 16 amino acids. Trimming left V 0 bases short and J 8 bases short, with 18 bases between. The CDR3: CASSLGRRGPIYEQFF. In DNA form, the CDR3 reads TGTGCCAGCAGCTTGGGGCGCAGGGGCCCGATCTATGAGCAGTTCTTC.